The present TCR beta chain was sequenced within a study of blood T cell repertoires in COVID-19. Across the whole study: Acute-phase and convalescent COVID-19 samples originated in the United States, Italy and Spain.

Trimming took 5 bases from V and 3 from J; bases not matched to a gene: 4. The length of the CDR3 is 14 residues. The germline V gene has CDR1 LGHDT and CDR2 YNNKEL (reference sequence). Produced via immunoSEQ multiplex PCR; TCRdb's table is partial and in-frame only. Here the sample spans some 200,000 clones, about 85% being singletons. Material for sequencing was peripheral blood. This clonotype was obtained from a woman at least 80 years old with COVID-19, enrolled during active disease. This chain uses TRBV3-1 (or the pseudogene TRBV3-2) with TRBJ1-1, with 9 positions matching TRBD1. The DNA for the CDR3 is TGTGCCAGCAGCGGGACAGGGAGAGACACTGAAGCTTTCTTT. It is translated as CASSGTGRDTEAFF.